What follows are 27 T cell receptor beta chains derived from one specimen sequenced in a study of blood T cell repertoires in COVID-19. Assay: immunoSEQ multiplex PCR; the TCRdb copy retains only in-frame clones and omits some. The sample lists approximately 38,000 clones, 87% occurring once. Sequenced material: peripheral blood. These receptors were taken from a man aged 55 to 69 with COVID-19, enrolled during active disease.

J is TRBJ2-2 and V is TRBV5-1; D may be TRBD2 (5 bases). V was cut by 3 bases and J by 5 bases, with 17 bases left in between. The CDR3 extends over 16 amino acids. The germline V gene encodes CDR1 SGHRS and CDR2 YFSETQ. The CDR3 DNA reads TGCGCCAGCAGCTCTAACCCCGGTGGGAGTACCGGGGAGCTGTTTTTT. This translates into CASSSNPGGSTGELFF.

The gene calls are TRBV9 and TRBJ2-2; D unresolved. V lost 4 bases to trimming and J lost 2 bases, with 15 bases between them. Per germline, CDR1 SGDLS and CDR2 YYNGEE. CDR3 length: 16 amino acids. The chain's CDR3 is CASSHLDLLNTGELFF. Here the CDR3 DNA reads TGTGCCAGCAGCCACCTCGACTTACTAAACACCGGGGAGCTGTTTTTT. The variable domain in full, completed from reference TRBV9 and TRBJ2-2, reads DSGVTQTPKHLITATGQRVTLRCSPRSGDLSVYWYQQSLDQGLQFLIQYYNGEERAKGNILERFSAQQFPDLHSELNLSSLELGDSALYFCASSHLDLLNTGELFFGEGSRLTVL.

This chain uses TRBV28 with TRBJ2-7; possible D gene TRBD1, 6 bases. V lost 8 bases to trimming and J lost 6 bases, with 14 bases between them. In germline, CDR1 is MDHEN, CDR2 SYDVKM. This CDR3 contains 12 residues. The CDR3 bases are TGTGCCAGCGTCAGGGGTCATGGCGAGCAGTACTTC. This gives the protein CASVRGHGEQYF.

The CDR3 loop reads CASGYAYQQGLYGYTF. Here the CDR3 DNA reads TGTGCTAGTGGTTACGCATATCAACAGGGGTTGTATGGCTACACCTTC. The genes are TRBV12-5 and TRBJ1-2; 7 positions match TRBD1. The CDR3 covers 16 residues. Germline trimming cut 4 bases from V and 5 bases from J; bases unmatched to any gene: 13. Germline CDR1 is LGHNT and CDR2 is FRNRAP.

This chain connects TRBV19 to TRBJ1-1; 8 bases map to TRBD1. J lost 4 bases, V lost 7 bases, and 8 bases had no gene match. CDR1 LNHDA and CDR2 SQIVND come from the germline V gene (reference sequence). The CDR3 length is 14 residues. The CDR3 DNA follows: TGTGCCAGTACTCCGGACAGGGCTAGCACTGAAGCTTTCTTT. This codes for CASTPDRASTEAFF.

The CDR3 nucleotides read TGTGCCAGCTCACCACAGCTAGCGGGAGGCCAGGCCAAAAACATTCAGTACTTC. Translating it yields CASSPQLAGGQAKNIQYF. The genes are TRBV18 and TRBJ2-4, with 11 positions matching TRBD2. The V gene's germline CDR1 is KGHSH and CDR2 LQKENI. Trimming removed 1 base from V and 1 base from J; junction bases left unmatched: 6. The CDR3 extends over 18 amino acids.

J is TRBJ2-7 and V is TRBV5-4; 10 bases are shared with TRBD2. Unmatched junction bases numbered 5, after V lost 2 bases and J lost 6 bases. Germline loops: CDR1 SGHNT, CDR2 YYREEE (reference sequence). The CDR3 contains 14 residues. In nucleotides, the CDR3 is TGTGCCAGCAGCTTCGGACTAGCGGTGTCCGAGCAGTACTTC. The encoded protein is CASSFGLAVSEQYF.

The chain is built from TRBV11-2 and TRBJ2-2, with 7 bases matching TRBD2. Germline V gene data show CDR1 as SGHAT and CDR2 as FQNNGV. The V segment lost 4 bases and the J segment 3 bases; nucleotides outside the gene matches: 11. The CDR3 covers 17 residues. CDR3 nucleotide sequence: TGTGCCAGCAGCTCCGGGGGACTAAAGGATTACACCGGGGAGCTGTTTTTT. It codes for CASSSGGLKDYTGELFF.

The genes are TRBV6-5 and TRBJ2-1, with D perhaps TRBD2 (6 bases). V lost 10 bases and J lost 2, with 15 bases in between. This CDR3 contains 14 residues. CDR1 is MNHEY and CDR2 is SVGAGI in the germline V gene. CDR3: CATYTGLPYNEQFF. The CDR3 bases are TGTGCCACCTACACCGGACTACCCTACAATGAGCAGTTCTTC.

V is TRBV11-3 and J is TRBJ2-5; a possible D gene is TRBD1 (5 bases). The CDR3 has 13 residues. Per germline, CDR1 SGHNT and CDR2 YENEEA. V gave up 3 bases and J gave up 2 bases, with 7 bases separating them. In DNA form, the CDR3 reads TGTGCCAGCAGCTTGAACAGGCAAGAGACCCAGTACTTC. Encoded protein: CASSLNRQETQYF.

This rearrangement joins TRBV19 to TRBJ2-7; TRBD2 matches at 9 bases. The CDR3 contains 12 residues. The junction had 3 bases not matched to a gene; V was cut back by 9 bases and J by 3 bases. Germline lookup yields CDR1 LNHDA and CDR2 SQIVND (reference sequence). CDR3 coding DNA: TGTGCCAGCGGGACTAGCTTCTACGAGCAGTACTTC. Translation: CASGTSFYEQYF.

The rearrangement uses TRBV2 and TRBJ2-5, with 9 bases aligning to TRBD1. This CDR3 comprises 15 residues. The germline V gene encodes CDR1 SNHLY and CDR2 FYNNEI. J was trimmed by 5 bases and V by 5 bases; bases with no gene match: 9. CDR3 protein: CASSSSGQGAETQYF. Here the CDR3 DNA reads TGTGCCAGCAGTTCCTCGGGACAGGGCGCGGAGACCCAGTACTTC.

This CDR3 is CASSLDRAFYGYTF. CDR3 nucleotide sequence: TGTGCCAGCAGTCTGGACAGGGCGTTCTATGGCTACACCTTC. The rearrangement joins TRBV27 to TRBJ1-2; 8 nucleotides line up with TRBD1. Germline CDR1 reads MNHEY; CDR2 reads SMNVEV (reference sequence). The V and J ends lost 5 bases and 4 bases, in that order; junction bases with no gene match: 6. The CDR3 sequence is 14 residues long.

V usage is TRBV28 and J usage is TRBJ2-7; D perhaps matches TRBD2 (5 bases). Germline CDR1 and CDR2: MDHEN and SYDVKM. V dropped 5 bases and J dropped 2 bases, with 13 bases sitting between them. This CDR3 spans 14 amino acids. In DNA, the CDR3 is TGTGCCAGCAGTCTGAGACTAAGACCCTACGAGCAGTACTTC. Its protein is CASSLRLRPYEQYF.

The chain joins TRBV4-1 to TRBJ2-1; TRBD2 aligns across 7 bases. CDR1 MGHRA and CDR2 YSYEKL come from the germline V gene. The V gene end was trimmed by 4 bases and the J gene end by 9 bases; junction bases not matched to a gene: 15. This CDR3 spans 16 amino acids. CDR3 DNA: TGCGCCAGCAGCCCTCCTTCAGGACTAGACATGACTGAGCAGTTCTTC. Its protein is CASSPPSGLDMTEQFF.

The chain employs TRBV6-5 and TRBJ1-1; tentative D call: TRBD1 (5 bases). V was pared by 6 bases and J by 5 bases, with 13 bases between. The CDR3 runs to 13 residues. Germline CDR1 MNHEY, CDR2 SVGAGI. The DNA of the CDR3 is TGTGCCAGCAGGCCCAGGGAGGTGACTGAAGCTTTCTTT. Translated, it gives CASRPREVTEAFF.

The gene calls are TRBV28 and TRBJ2-1, with 9 bases that match TRBD2. CDR1 MDHEN and CDR2 SYDVKM come from the germline V gene. The CDR3 runs 15 residues. Trimming cost V 1 base and J 8 bases; bases outside gene matches: 6. The CDR3 spells CASSLFSGSTDEQFF. The CDR3 DNA is TGTGCCAGCAGTTTATTTAGCGGGAGTACCGATGAGCAGTTCTTC.

The chain joins TRBV27 to TRBJ2-1; no definite D call. The CDR3 loop spans 13 amino acids. The V end was cut by 6 bases, the J end by 10 bases, with 16 bases between. Germline V gene sequence: CDR1 MNHEY, CDR2 SMNVEV (reference sequence). The CDR3 spells CASSLRDGDEQFF. The CDR3 coding sequence is TGTGCCAGCAGCCTCCGAGATGGAGACGAGCAGTTCTTC.

Only a few counts were recorded for this clone. The V gene is TRBV19, the J gene TRBJ1-1; 8 bases match TRBD1. This CDR3 is 13 amino acids long. The V segment lost 6 bases and the J segment 8 bases; nucleotides outside the gene matches: 8. CDR1 and CDR2 from the germline V gene are LNHDA and SQIVND (reference sequence). Here the CDR3 reads CASRIPDREEAFF. The CDR3 DNA is TGTGCCAGTAGGATCCCGGACAGGGAAGAAGCTTTCTTT.

The V and J genes are TRBV4-2 and TRBJ1-1, with D uncertain. The CDR3 runs 16 residues. Looked up from germline, CDR1 is LGHNA and CDR2 is YNFKEQ. Trimming removed 0 bases at V and 5 bases at J, with 16 bases between. CDR3 sequence reads: CASSQESGRPWTEAFF. CDR3 sequence (DNA): TGTGCCAGCAGCCAAGAAAGCGGCAGGCCCTGGACTGAAGCTTTCTTT.

The rearrangement joins TRBV30 to TRBJ1-3, with 7 bases identical to TRBD1. The CDR3 has 14 residues. In germline, CDR1 is GTSNPN, CDR2 SVGIG (reference sequence). V gave up 2 bases and J gave up 5 bases; unmatched junction bases: 6. The CDR3 nucleotides read TGTGCCTGGAGTCGATTAGGGGGCAGAAACACCATATATTTT. Its translation: CAWSRLGGRNTIYF.

The chain is built from TRBV7-9 and TRBJ2-7; no firm D call. The CDR3 is 12 amino acids. CDR1 is SEHNR and CDR2 is FQNEAQ in the germline V gene (reference sequence). V was trimmed by 5 bases and J by 4 bases, leaving 9 bases between them. CDR3 protein: CASSQNEYEQYF. CDR3 bases: TGTGCCAGCAGCCAGAATGAATACGAGCAGTACTTC.

J is TRBJ2-5 and V is TRBV6-2 or TRBV6-3; 9 bases line up with TRBD2. V trimming: 0 bases; J trimming: 8 bases; junction bases outside the gene matches: 10. The CDR3 loop spans 16 amino acids. In germline, CDR1 is MNHEY, CDR2 SVGEGT. CDR3 coding DNA: TGTGCCAGCAGTTACTCGATTGGTCTAGCGGGATTAACCCAGTACTTC. Amino acid sequence: CASSYSIGLAGLTQYF.

The V and J genes are TRBV6-5 and TRBJ2-7; TRBD1 agrees at 8 bases. The CDR3 extends over 14 amino acids. Germline trimming cut 6 bases from V and 0 bases from J; bases unmatched to any gene: 4. CDR1 is MNHEY, CDR2 SVGAGI, per germline. The CDR3 bases are TGTGCCAGCAGGACAGGGGCGAGCTCCTACGAGCAGTACTTC. Translation gives CASRTGASSYEQYF.

The chain is built from TRBV15 and TRBJ2-4; 7 bases are shared with TRBD1. V dropped 8 bases and J dropped 3; count of bases not matched to a gene: 19. Germline V gene lookup returns CDR1 LNHNV and CDR2 YYDKDF (reference sequence). CDR3 length: 18 amino acids. CDR3 nucleotide sequence: TGTGCCACCGCCAGACGTCATAAACAGGGGATCGACAAAAACATTCAGTACTTC. It is translated as CATARRHKQGIDKNIQYF.

This rearrangement joins TRBV13 to TRBJ2-1, with D possibly TRBD2 on 6 matching bases. Per germline, CDR1 PRHDT and CDR2 FYEKMQ (reference sequence). The CDR3 contains 15 residues. The ends were cut back, 2 bases at V and 0 bases at J, with 8 bases in the middle. The CDR3 DNA reads TGTGCCAGCAGCTTAAGGCGGGGCTCCTACAATGAGCAGTTCTTC. It is translated as CASSLRRGSYNEQFF.

The chain is built from TRBV10-3 and TRBJ2-7; 10 bases map to TRBD1. The CDR3 contains 16 residues. The V gene end was trimmed by 0 bases and the J gene end by 3 bases; junction bases not matched to a gene: 5. Germline values: CDR1 ENHRY, CDR2 SYGVKD. The CDR3 bases are TGTGCCATCAGTGAGTCCTCGGGACAGGGGCTCTACGAGCAGTACTTC. As protein: CAISESSGQGLYEQYF.